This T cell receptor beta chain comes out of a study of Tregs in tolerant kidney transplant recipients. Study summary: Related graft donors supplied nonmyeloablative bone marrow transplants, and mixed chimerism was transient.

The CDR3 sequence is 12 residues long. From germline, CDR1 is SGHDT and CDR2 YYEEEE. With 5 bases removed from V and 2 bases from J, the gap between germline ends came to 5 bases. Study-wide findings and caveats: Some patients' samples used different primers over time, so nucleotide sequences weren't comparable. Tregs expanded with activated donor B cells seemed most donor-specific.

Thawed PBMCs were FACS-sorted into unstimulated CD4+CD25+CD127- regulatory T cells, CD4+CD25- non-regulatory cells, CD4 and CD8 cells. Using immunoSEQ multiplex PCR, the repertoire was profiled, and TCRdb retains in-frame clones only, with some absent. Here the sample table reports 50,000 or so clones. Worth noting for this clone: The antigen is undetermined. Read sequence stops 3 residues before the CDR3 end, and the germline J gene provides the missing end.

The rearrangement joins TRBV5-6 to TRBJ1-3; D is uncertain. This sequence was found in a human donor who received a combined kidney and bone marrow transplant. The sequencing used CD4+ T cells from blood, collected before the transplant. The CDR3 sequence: CASSSTGNTIYF. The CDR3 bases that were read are TGTGCCAGCAGTTCTACTGGAAACACC.